This is a list of T cell receptor beta chains from one sample in a study of cytomegalovirus exposure and HLA in healthy donors. The protocol was immunoSEQ multiplex PCR, while the TCRdb copy is restricted to in-frame clones and leaves out a portion. The sample shows more than 95,000 clones, 76% of them seen only once. The sequencing sample was made of PBMCs. The receptors were sampled from a man aged 40-49 years in good health and CMV-seropositive. Each CDR3 is given with its conserved first and last residue. The order of the fields is clone size, V gene, D gene, J gene, CDR3 protein, CDR3 DNA. A D gene is named only where the DNA matches it firmly. Expanded clones get a size class; other rows say once, few or many, or leave the size out.

>.|TRBV6-6|.|TRBJ2-7
CASREGTSSYEQYF
TGTGCCAGCAGGGAGGGAACCAGCTCCTACGAGCAGTACTTC
>.|TRBV7-2|.|TRBJ1-5
CASSFKTGQYQPQHF
TGTGCCAGCAGCTTCAAAACAGGTCAATATCAGCCCCAGCATTTT
>.|TRBV4-3|.|TRBJ1-6
CAGSQDSPARGSPLHF
TGCGCCGGCAGCCAAGATTCCCCGGCCCGCGGGTCACCCCTCCACTTT
>.|TRBV2|.|TRBJ2-3
CASSEGVWGRQADTQYF
TGTGCCAGCAGTGAAGGAGTCTGGGGCCGACAAGCAGATACGCAGTATTTT
>.|TRBV14|.|TRBJ1-2
CASSQDATGYGYTF
TGTGCCAGCAGCCAAGATGCCACGGGCTATGGCTACACCTTC
>once|TRBV7-9|.|TRBJ2-1
CASEGTREGGSYNEQFF
TGTGCCAGCGAGGGCACTAGGGAGGGGGGCTCCTACAATGAGCAGTTCTTC
>few|TRBV14|TRBD2|TRBJ2-1
CASQGTSGKGNEQFF
TGTGCCAGCCAGGGTACTAGCGGGAAAGGGAATGAGCAGTTCTTC
>.|TRBV7-3|TRBD2|TRBJ2-1
CASSSSGGGNEQFF
TGTGCCAGCAGCTCCAGCGGGGGGGGCAATGAGCAGTTCTTC
>.|TRBV27|.|TRBJ1-1
CASSGATLNTEAFF
TGTGCCAGCAGTGGGGCGACACTGAACACTGAAGCTTTCTTT
>.|TRBV5-5|TRBD1|TRBJ2-1
CASSRILYRDSANEQFF
TGTGCCAGCAGCCGAATACTCTACCGGGACAGCGCCAATGAGCAGTTCTTC
>few|TRBV5-5|.|TRBJ1-2
CASSLVGFGYTF
TGTGCCAGCAGCTTGGTCGGGTTTGGCTACACCTTC
>.|TRBV10-2|.|TRBJ1-4
CASSEWGGHEKLFF
TGCGCCAGCAGTGAGTGGGGCGGCCATGAAAAACTGTTTTTT
>.|TRBV7-9|.|TRBJ1-6
CASTLPGNSPLHF
TGTGCCAGCACCCTACCGGGTAATTCACCCCTCCACTTT
>.|TRBV5-6|.|TRBJ1-5
CASSSGSNQPQHF
TGTGCCAGCAGCTCGGGGAGCAATCAGCCCCAGCATTTT
>.|TRBV13|TRBD2|TRBJ2-5
CASRSGLAGVRETQYF
TGTGCCAGCAGAAGCGGACTAGCGGGAGTTCGAGAGACCCAGTACTTC
>once|TRBV30|.|TRBJ1-1
CAWARGEDTEAFF
TGTGCCTGGGCTCGCGGGGAAGACACTGAAGCTTTCTTT
>.|TRBV5-6|.|TRBJ1-2
CASSLGTGTDYGYTF
TGTGCCAGCAGCTTGGGCACAGGGACGGACTATGGCTACACCTTC
>.|TRBV5-4|.|TRBJ1-1
CASSLGGLGATEAFF
TGTGCCAGCAGCCTAGGTGGACTGGGGGCCACTGAAGCTTTCTTT
>few|TRBV11-2|TRBD2|TRBJ2-3
CASSLVVAGGPDTQYF
TGTGCCAGCAGCTTAGTGGTAGCGGGGGGGCCGGATACGCAGTATTTT
>few|TRBV18|.|TRBJ2-7
CASSPPYIYEQYF
TGTGCCAGCTCACCACCTTACATCTACGAGCAGTACTTC
>once|TRBV7-9|.|TRBJ2-1
CSSSLKFRGYNEQFF
TGTTCCAGCAGCTTGAAGTTTCGCGGTTACAATGAGCAGTTCTTC
>.|TRBV9|TRBD2|TRBJ2-3
CASSVEWGGADTQYF
TGTGCCAGCAGCGTAGAGTGGGGGGGGGCAGATACGCAGTATTTT
>.|TRBV18|.|TRBJ1-1
CASSPNHRVNTEAFF
TGTGCCAGCTCACCAAATCACAGGGTGAACACTGAAGCTTTCTTT
>.|TRBV7-2|.|TRBJ2-7
CASSLDSIHEQYF
TGTGCCAGCAGCTTAGACAGCATCCACGAGCAGTACTTC
>.|TRBV9|.|TRBJ2-1
CASSSLGVAYNEQFF
TGTGCCAGCAGCTCCTTAGGAGTGGCTTACAATGAGCAGTTCTTC
>.|TRBV11-2|TRBD1|TRBJ2-4
CASSLRTGLNSQYF
TGTGCCAGCAGCCTCCGGACAGGGCTAAACAGTCAGTACTTC
>.|TRBV10-3|TRBD1|TRBJ1-2
CAISYRGDFGYTF
TGTGCCATCAGCTACAGGGGGGACTTTGGCTACACCTTC
>few|TRBV7-2|TRBD2|TRBJ2-1
CASSRSLADPNEQFF
TGTGCCAGCAGCCGATCACTAGCGGATCCAAATGAGCAGTTCTTC
>.|TRBV28|TRBD1|TRBJ1-4
CASSLPSGGSNEKLFF
TGTGCCAGCAGTTTACCCTCAGGGGGTTCTAATGAAAAACTGTTTTTT
>.|TRBV5-6|.|TRBJ1-4
CASSSAPTGEKLFF
TGTGCCAGCAGTTCCGCCCCAACGGGTGAAAAACTGTTTTTT
>few|TRBV28|TRBD1|TRBJ1-1
CASSGKGAGWAAFF
TGTGCCAGCAGTGGCAAGGGGGCCGGCTGGGCAGCTTTCTTT
>.|TRBV7-2|.|TRBJ2-1
CASSSLTSRNEQFF
TGTGCCAGCAGCTCATTGACTAGTAGGAATGAGCAGTTCTTC
>.|TRBV9|TRBD1|TRBJ1-6
CASSPQGQGAFSPLHF
TGTGCCAGCAGCCCCCAAGGGCAGGGGGCGTTTTCACCCCTCCACTTT
>few|TRBV5-8|.|TRBJ2-5
CASSLAPSPQETQYF
TGTGCCAGCAGCTTGGCCCCCAGTCCTCAAGAGACCCAGTACTTC
>.|TRBV28|.|TRBJ1-2
CASSLAGLLYGYTF
TGTGCCAGCAGTTTAGCAGGGCTCCTCTATGGCTACACCTTC
>.|TRBV7-2|.|TRBJ1-5
CASSPGVYQPQHF
TGTGCCAGCAGTCCAGGGGTTTATCAGCCCCAGCATTTT
>few|TRBV7-3|.|TRBJ2-1
CASSPGVHNEQFF
TGTGCCAGCAGCCCCGGGGTGCACAATGAGCAGTTCTTC
>.|TRBV2|.|TRBJ1-5
CASRGEVADNQPQHF
TGTGCCAGCAGAGGAGAGGTGGCAGATAATCAGCCCCAGCATTTT
>.|TRBV7-9|.|TRBJ1-1
CASSLGATEAFF
TGTGCCAGCAGCTTAGGGGCGACTGAAGCTTTCTTT
>.|TRBV5-4|TRBD2|TRBJ2-1
CASSLGGASGYNEQFF
TGTGCCAGCAGCTTGGGGGGGGCTAGCGGGTACAATGAGCAGTTCTTC
>.|TRBV5-1|TRBD1|TRBJ1-2
CASSPGDRDYGYTF
TGCGCCAGCAGCCCCGGTGACAGGGATTATGGCTACACCTTC